This T cell receptor beta chain was sequenced during a study of radiation and T cells in renal cell carcinoma. Sequenced by immunoSEQ multiplex PCR; TCRdb stores in-frame clones only, minus some. This table holds about 77,000 clones, around four fifths found once. The CDR3 loop spans 14 amino acids. Per germline, CDR1 MDHEN and CDR2 SYDVKM. The trim removed 5 bases at V and 6 bases at J, leaving 6 bases unmatched. Time point meaning: blood 4 weeks post-SBRT, at nephrectomy. Stated treatment: 15 Gy SBRT to primary tumor, nephrectomy 4 weeks later. This material consisted of blood, taken from a patient whose treatment included radiotherapy and nephrectomy. The V and J genes are TRBV28 and TRBJ2-2, with TRBD1 matching 7 bases. This receptor was identified in a woman aged 55-70 years with renal cell carcinoma. The CDR3 spells CASSPTQGSGELFF. The CDR3 region has the DNA TGTGCCAGCAGTCCTACACAGGGGTCCGGGGAGCTGTTTTTT.